The entry below describes one T cell receptor (beta chain). Its matching antigen is unknown. This sample is drawn from a study of OX40 agonist ivuxolimab in advanced cancers. Study information: Ivuxolimab was delivered to patients intravenously every 2 weeks at doses spanning 0.01 to 10 mg/kg. People in dose escalation had one of these cancers: hepatocellular carcinoma, melanoma, renal cell or head and neck cancer. Allowance was made for prior anti-PD-1, anti-PD-L1 or anti-CTLA-4 therapy, and around 41% had some. The study, taken as a whole, reports: The mean number of expanded clones was higher in CD8+ T cells than in CD4+.

Germline CDR1 GTSNPN, CDR2 SVGIG (reference sequence). V lost 5 bases to trimming and J lost 0 bases, with 7 bases between them. The CDR3 loop spans 12 amino acids. This table comes from immunoSEQ multiplex PCR, and its TCRdb copy is limited to in-frame clones, with some not included. The sample comprises about 77,000 clones, over 75% of which are singletons, and roughly 0.66% rests with the top ten. Source: CD4+ or CD8+ T cells sorted from blood, taken in a trial of the OX40 agonist ivuxolimab. The sequence derives from an adult with an advanced solid tumor such as melanoma, head and neck, liver or kidney cancer. The chain joins TRBV30 to TRBJ2-5, with D unclear. CDR3 amino acids: CAWAVYQETQYF. The CDR3 DNA is TGTGCCTGGGCCGTGTACCAAGAGACCCAGTACTTC.